The 28 T cell receptor beta chains listed next were all sequenced from one sample in a study of OX40 agonist ivuxolimab in advanced cancers. The data were produced by immunoSEQ multiplex PCR, yet TCRdb's version contains in-frame clones alone and is incomplete. Of around 73,000 clones in the sample, 90% were seen once. This sample comprised CD4+ or CD8+ T cells sorted from blood, obtained in a trial of the OX40 agonist ivuxolimab. These receptors were collected from an adult with an advanced solid tumor such as melanoma, head and neck, liver or kidney cancer.

The rearrangement links TRBV6-6 to TRBJ1-1; D unresolved. The length of the CDR3 is 13 residues. Deletions cut 6 bases from V and 4 bases from J, with 12 bases between. Germline V gene data show CDR1 as MNHNY and CDR2 as SVGAGI (reference sequence). CDR3 residues: CASRRPGGTEAFF. Written as DNA, the CDR3 is TGTGCCAGCAGACGACCAGGTGGCACTGAAGCTTTCTTT.

The chain combines TRBV9 with TRBJ1-1; TRBD1 matches at 10 bases. The ends lost 3 bases at V and 0 bases at J; junction bases unmatched: 5. Germline V gene data show CDR1 as SGDLS and CDR2 as YYNGEE. CDR3 length: 16 residues. The CDR3 is CASSARTGGMNTEAFF. The CDR3 DNA reads as TGTGCCAGCAGCGCCAGGACAGGGGGGATGAACACTGAAGCTTTCTTT. Combining the CDR3 with reference TRBV9 and TRBJ1-1 gives the whole variable domain DSGVTQTPKHLITATGQRVTLRCSPRSGDLSVYWYQQSLDQGLQFLIQYYNGEERAKGNILERFSAQQFPDLHSELNLSSLELGDSALYFCASSARTGGMNTEAFFGQGTRLTVV.

The CDR3 bases are TGTGCCAGCTGGCCTAGCGCGGGAGCGGTCAATGAGCAGTTCTTC. Protein sequence: CASWPSAGAVNEQFF. The chain combines TRBV27 with TRBJ2-1; 7 positions match TRBD2. The ends lost 8 bases at V and 6 bases at J; junction bases unmatched: 13. Germline CDR1 MNHEY, CDR2 SMNVEV (reference sequence). The CDR3 covers 15 residues.

The genes are TRBV13 and TRBJ2-7; 7 bases agree with TRBD2. The germline CDR1 and CDR2 sequences are PRHDT and FYEKMQ (reference sequence). Germline trimming cut 3 bases from V and 2 bases from J; bases unmatched to any gene: 10. The CDR3 is made up of 16 amino acids. The CDR3 here is CASSFPSGDHPYEQYF. CDR3 nucleotide sequence: TGTGCCAGCAGCTTCCCGAGCGGGGACCACCCCTACGAGCAGTACTTC.

This rearrangement joins TRBV11-2 to TRBJ2-7, with no clear D. This CDR3 contains 13 residues. The ends were cut back, 3 bases at V and 3 bases at J, with 9 bases in the middle. Germline V gene data show CDR1 as SGHAT and CDR2 as FQNNGV. The CDR3 is CASSFGGSYEQYF. The CDR3 DNA reads as TGTGCCAGCAGCTTCGGCGGAAGCTACGAGCAGTACTTC.

V and J are TRBV2 and TRBJ2-3; 7 bases agree with TRBD2. V shed 2 bases, J shed 2 bases, and the junction held 4 bases outside the gene matches. The CDR3 consists of 15 residues. Germline CDR1 SNHLY, CDR2 FYNNEI. This CDR3 is CASSEPAGDTDTQYF. CDR3 sequence (DNA): TGTGCCAGCAGTGAACCTGCGGGGGACACAGATACGCAGTATTTT.

V and J are TRBV6-1 and TRBJ1-1; D is ambiguous. The CDR3 spans 13 residues. From germline, CDR1 is MNHNS and CDR2 SASEGT. Between the trimmed V and J ends, which lost 3 bases and 3 bases, there was a span of 8 bases. The CDR3 protein is CASSDDRYTEAFF. The DNA of the CDR3 is TGTGCCAGCAGTGACGATCGGTACACTGAAGCTTTCTTT.

This chain links TRBV19 with TRBJ1-1; D is perhaps TRBD1 (6 bases). Germline CDR1 and CDR2: LNHDA and SQIVND (reference sequence). V lost 5 bases and J 3 bases, leaving 10 bases between the germline ends. There are 13 residues in the CDR3. This CDR3 is CASSWSGDTEAFF. CDR3 nucleotide sequence: TGTGCCAGTAGTTGGTCAGGGGACACTGAAGCTTTCTTT.

The chain's CDR3 is CASSSGTNEQFF. CDR3 coding DNA: TGTGCCAGCAGCTCAGGGACGAATGAGCAGTTCTTC. J is TRBJ2-1 and V is TRBV7-9; perhaps D is TRBD1 or TRBD2 (5 bases each). Per germline, CDR1 SEHNR and CDR2 FQNEAQ (reference sequence). The V and J ends lost 4 bases and 7 bases respectively, with 8 bases between them. The length of the CDR3 is 12 residues.

The chain recombines TRBV6-5 with TRBJ2-1, with 11 nucleotides matching TRBD2. The CDR3 is made up of 15 amino acids. Germline-derived CDR1 and CDR2 are MNHEY and SVGAGI. V trimming: 9 bases; J trimming: 7 bases; junction bases outside the gene matches: 11. The CDR3 sequence is CARVTSGASGNEQFF. CDR3 nucleotides: TGTGCCAGGGTGACTAGCGGGGCATCGGGGAATGAGCAGTTCTTC.

This rearrangement joins TRBV2 to TRBJ1-2; perhaps TRBD1 as D (5 bases). Germline CDR1 SNHLY, CDR2 FYNNEI. Trimming cost V 4 bases and J 4 bases, with 13 bases left between them. The CDR3 is made up of 14 amino acids. CDR3 sequence (DNA): TGTGCCAGCAGTGGTCCGGGGGGGGGCTATGGCTACACCTTC. Amino acid sequence: CASSGPGGGYGYTF.

The rearrangement links TRBV19 to TRBJ2-7; the match to TRBD2 covers 7 bases. The CDR3 sequence is 14 residues long. The J segment lost 4 bases and the V segment lost 5 bases, leaving 8 bases of the junction unmatched. Germline values: CDR1 LNHDA, CDR2 SQIVND (reference sequence). The CDR3 coding sequence is TGTGCCAGTAGTTGGGGCAGGGAGGGGTACGAGCAGTACTTC. Its protein is CASSWGREGYEQYF.

This chain joins TRBV10-2 and TRBJ2-3; TRBD2 is a possible D gene (6 bases). V gave up 10 bases and J gave up 3 bases, with 23 bases separating them. CDR1 is WSHSY, CDR2 SAAADI, per germline. The CDR3 is 16 amino acids. The CDR3 DNA reads TGCGCCACTTTTCAGTACGCAGGAGGGAGTACAGATACGCAGTATTTT. The encoded protein is CATFQYAGGSTDTQYF.

This clone was recorded once. The CDR3 here is CASSQRDRAYEQYF. CDR3 nucleotide sequence: TGTGCCAGCAGCCAGAGGGACAGGGCCTACGAGCAGTACTTC. The chain combines TRBV7-9 with TRBJ2-7; 9 bases match TRBD1. The germline V gene has CDR1 SEHNR and CDR2 FQNEAQ (reference sequence). The CDR3 loop spans 14 amino acids. J gave up 2 bases and V 5 bases, and 4 bases lay outside the gene matches.

The chain is built from TRBV28 and TRBJ2-7, with TRBD1 identical over 9 bases. The CDR3 has 15 amino acids. V shed 5 bases and J 13 bases; nucleotides not matched to a gene: 18. The V gene's germline CDR1 is MDHEN and CDR2 SYDVKM. CDR3 DNA: TGTGCCAGCAGTGTGCCTGGGACAGGGACTACGATTTTCTACTTC. This codes for CASSVPGTGTTIFYF.

This chain connects TRBV5-6 to TRBJ1-2, with D possibly being TRBD1 (5 bases). Germline V lookup: CDR1 SGHDT, CDR2 YYEEEE. The CDR3 spans 16 residues. V shed 0 bases and J shed 0 bases, with 12 bases lying between them. DNA of the CDR3: TGTGCCAGCAGCTTGGAATTCAGGGCGACTAACTATGGCTACACCTTC. Encoded protein: CASSLEFRATNYGYTF.

This clone was detected once. V gene TRBV9 combines with J gene TRBJ1-2, with D hard to call. The germline V gene encodes CDR1 SGDLS and CDR2 YYNGEE. CDR3 length: 13 amino acids. Trimming took 3 bases from V and 4 from J, leaving 10 bases between them. The CDR3 loop reads CASSASYSYGYTF. The DNA for the CDR3 is TGTGCCAGCAGCGCGTCGTACTCCTATGGCTACACCTTC.

CDR3 bases: TGTGCCAGCAGCTCTGGGGCCAACGTCCTGACTTTC. This encodes CASSSGANVLTF. This chain uses TRBV7-9 with TRBJ2-6; the D is unclear. The length of the CDR3 is 12 residues. The V and J ends lost 4 bases and 2 bases respectively, with 0 bases between them. CDR1 is SEHNR and CDR2 is FQNEAQ in the germline V gene (reference sequence).

The chain uses TRBV18 and TRBJ2-5; D might be TRBD2 (5 bases). V was trimmed by 0 bases and J by 9 bases, leaving 8 bases between them. Germline V gene sequence: CDR1 KGHSH, CDR2 LQKENI. CDR3 length: 12 residues. The CDR3 coding sequence is TGTGCCAGCTCACCACCTTCGCGGGCCCAGTACTTC. It codes for CASSPPSRAQYF.

V gene TRBV19 combines with J gene TRBJ1-1; D remains ambiguous. Germline assignment: CDR1 LNHDA and CDR2 SQIVND (reference sequence). V dropped 8 bases and J dropped 1 base, with 11 bases sitting between them. The length of the CDR3 is 13 residues. In DNA form, the CDR3 reads TGTGCCAGTCAGGCCAACTGGAACACTGAAGCTTTCTTT. It specifies CASQANWNTEAFF.

The chain is built from TRBV5-6 and TRBJ2-3; D gene unclear. The CDR3 is 15 amino acids. The ends were cut back, 3 bases at V and 2 bases at J, with 13 bases in the middle. Germline loops: CDR1 SGHDT, CDR2 YYEEEE. The CDR3, as DNA: TGTGCCAGCAGCTCGGCCCCAAGGTACACAGATACGCAGTATTTT. Residues: CASSSAPRYTDTQYF. Full variable domain (remainder filled in from reference TRBV5-6 and TRBJ2-3): DAGVTQSPTHLIKTRGQQVTLRCSPKSGHDTVSWYQQALGQGPQFIFQYYEEEERQRGNFPDRFSGHQFPNYSSELNVNALLLGDSALYLCASSSAPRYTDTQYFGPGTRLTVL.

The chain recombines TRBV12-5 with TRBJ2-2; D gene uncertain. The V end was cut by 3 bases, the J end by 5 bases, with 4 bases between. The CDR3 spans 12 residues. Germline lookup yields CDR1 LGHNT and CDR2 FRNRAP. The DNA for the CDR3 is TGTGCTAGTGGTTTTGGTACCGGGGAGCTGTTTTTT. It codes for CASGFGTGELFF.

This clone was seen only once. This chain joins TRBV28 and TRBJ2-7; 13 bases fit TRBD2. CDR3 size: 15 residues. Germline loops: CDR1 MDHEN, CDR2 SYDVKM. The trim removed 6 bases at V and 2 bases at J, leaving 4 bases unmatched. This CDR3 is CASRRTSGRAYEQYF. In nucleotides, the CDR3 is TGTGCCAGCAGGCGTACTAGCGGGAGGGCCTACGAGCAGTACTTC.

The V gene is TRBV28, the J gene TRBJ2-7; 9 bases are a match to TRBD2. CDR1 is MDHEN and CDR2 is SYDVKM in the germline V gene. This CDR3 spans 15 amino acids. Trimming at V came to 6 bases and at J to 4 bases, leaving 10 bases not matched to a gene. CDR3 amino acids: CASRGPGTSPYEQYF. The CDR3 nucleotides read TGTGCCAGCAGAGGACCCGGGACTAGCCCGTACGAGCAGTACTTC. Together with reference TRBV28 and TRBJ2-7, the CDR3 gives the full variable domain: DVKVTQSSRYLVKRTGEKVFLECVQDMDHENMFWYRQDPGLGLRLIYFSYDVKMKEKGDIPEGYSVSREKKERFSLILESASTNQTSMYLCASRGPGTSPYEQYFGPGTRLTVT.

The CDR3 protein is CASSQDEASIDTQYF. The CDR3 DNA reads as TGTGCCAGCAGCCAAGACGAGGCCTCCATTGATACGCAGTATTTT. The rearrangement joins TRBV4-2 to TRBJ2-3; D ambiguous. CDR1 is LGHNA, CDR2 YNFKEQ, per germline. The CDR3 is made up of 15 amino acids. Trimming cost V 0 bases and J 6 bases, with 13 bases left between them.

The V call is TRBV7-9, the J call TRBJ2-1, with TRBD2 identical over 10 bases. The ends lost 5 bases at V and 2 bases at J; junction bases unmatched: 6. CDR3 length: 16 residues. Germline assignment: CDR1 SEHNR and CDR2 FQNEAQ (reference sequence). CDR3 nucleotide sequence: TGTGCCAGCAGCAGCGGCACTAGCGGGGCCTACAATGAGCAGTTCTTC. As protein: CASSSGTSGAYNEQFF.

The V call is TRBV4-1, the J call TRBJ2-1; tentative D call: TRBD2 (6 bases). V lost 5 bases and J 8 bases, leaving 16 bases between the germline ends. The germline gives CDR1 MGHRA, CDR2 YSYEKL. The CDR3 is 14 residues long. CDR3 loop: CASSGRLDLYEQFF. For the CDR3, the DNA is TGCGCCAGCAGCGGGAGGCTAGATCTCTATGAGCAGTTCTTC.

The V call is TRBV7-8, the J call TRBJ2-3; TRBD2 aligns across 9 bases. This CDR3 comprises 15 residues. Germline loops: CDR1 SGHVS, CDR2 FQNEAQ. The V gene end was trimmed by 2 bases and the J gene end by 1 base; junction bases not matched to a gene: 1. The CDR3 DNA reads TGTGCCAGCAGCTTAAAGCGGGGGGGCACAGATACGCAGTATTTT. The encoded protein is CASSLKRGGTDTQYF.